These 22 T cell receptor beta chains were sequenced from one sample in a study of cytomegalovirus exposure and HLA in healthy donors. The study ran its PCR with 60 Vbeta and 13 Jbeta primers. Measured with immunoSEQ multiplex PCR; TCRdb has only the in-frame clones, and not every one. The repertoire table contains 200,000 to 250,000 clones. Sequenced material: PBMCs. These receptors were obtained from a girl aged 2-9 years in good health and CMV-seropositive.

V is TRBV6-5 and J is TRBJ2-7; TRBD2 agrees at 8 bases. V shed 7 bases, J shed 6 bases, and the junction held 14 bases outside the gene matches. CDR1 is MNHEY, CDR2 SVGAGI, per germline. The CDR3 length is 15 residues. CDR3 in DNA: TGTGCCAGCAAGGCCGAAGCGGGAGAAACCGCCGAGCAGTACTTC. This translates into CASKAEAGETAEQYF.

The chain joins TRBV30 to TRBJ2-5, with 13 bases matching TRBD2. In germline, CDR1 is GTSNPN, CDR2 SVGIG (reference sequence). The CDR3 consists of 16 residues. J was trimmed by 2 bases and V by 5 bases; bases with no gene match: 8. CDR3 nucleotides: TGTGCCTGGGTCGCGGGACTAGCGGGACCTCAAGAGACCCAGTACTTC. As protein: CAWVAGLAGPQETQYF. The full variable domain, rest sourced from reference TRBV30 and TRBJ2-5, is SQTIHQWPATLVQPVGSPLSLECTVEGTSNPNLYWYRQAAGRGLQLLFYSVGIGQISSEVPQNLSASRPQDRQFILSSKKLLLSDSGFYLCAWVAGLAGPQETQYFGPGTRLLVL.

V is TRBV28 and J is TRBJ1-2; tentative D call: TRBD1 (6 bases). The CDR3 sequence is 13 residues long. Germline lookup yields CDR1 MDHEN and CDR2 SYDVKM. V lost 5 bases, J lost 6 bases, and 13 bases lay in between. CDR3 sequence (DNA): TGTGCCAGCAGTCCTACAGGGCGTAATGGCTACACCTTC. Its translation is CASSPTGRNGYTF.

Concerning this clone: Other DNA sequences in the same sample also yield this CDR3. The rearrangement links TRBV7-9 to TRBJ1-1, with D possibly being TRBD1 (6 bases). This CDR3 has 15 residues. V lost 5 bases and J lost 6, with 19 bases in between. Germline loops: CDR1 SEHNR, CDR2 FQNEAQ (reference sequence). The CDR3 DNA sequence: TGTGCCAGCAGCGGGGAACAGGGTCTGGTCCCTGAAGCTTTCTTT. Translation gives CASSGEQGLVPEAFF.

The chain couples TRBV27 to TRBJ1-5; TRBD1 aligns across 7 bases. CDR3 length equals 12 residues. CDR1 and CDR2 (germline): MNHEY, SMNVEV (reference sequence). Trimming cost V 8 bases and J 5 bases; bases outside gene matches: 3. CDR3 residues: CASGTGDQPQHF. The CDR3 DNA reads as TGTGCCAGCGGTACAGGGGATCAGCCCCAGCATTTT.

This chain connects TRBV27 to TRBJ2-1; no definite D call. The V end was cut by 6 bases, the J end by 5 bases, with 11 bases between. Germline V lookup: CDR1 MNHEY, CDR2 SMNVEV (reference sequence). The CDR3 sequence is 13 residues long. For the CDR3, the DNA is TGTGCCAGCAGCCTTATCGTTAACAATGAGCAGTTCTTC. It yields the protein CASSLIVNNEQFF.

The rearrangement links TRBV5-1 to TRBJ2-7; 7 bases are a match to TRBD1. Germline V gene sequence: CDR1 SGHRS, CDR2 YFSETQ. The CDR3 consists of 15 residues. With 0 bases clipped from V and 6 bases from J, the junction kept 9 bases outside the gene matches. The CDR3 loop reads CASSLAERGPGEQYF. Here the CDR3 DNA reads TGCGCCAGCAGCTTGGCCGAGAGGGGGCCCGGCGAGCAGTACTTC.

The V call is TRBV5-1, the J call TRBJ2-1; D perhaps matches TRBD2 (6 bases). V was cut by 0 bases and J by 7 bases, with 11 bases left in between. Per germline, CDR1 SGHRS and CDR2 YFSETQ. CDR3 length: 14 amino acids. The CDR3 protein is CASSLAPGTNEQFF. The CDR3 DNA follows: TGCGCCAGCAGCTTGGCCCCAGGGACTAATGAGCAGTTCTTC.

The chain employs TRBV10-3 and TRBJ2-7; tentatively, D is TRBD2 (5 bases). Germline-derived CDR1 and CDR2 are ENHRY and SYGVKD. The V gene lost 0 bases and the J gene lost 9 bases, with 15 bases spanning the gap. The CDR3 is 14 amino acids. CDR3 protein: CAISESGRPGVQYF. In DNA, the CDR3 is TGTGCCATCAGTGAGTCGGGTCGCCCCGGGGTGCAGTACTTC.

CDR3 protein: CASSPGTSGIVGANVLTF. The CDR3 region has the DNA TGTGCCAGCAGCCCCGGGACTAGCGGGATAGTTGGGGCCAACGTCCTGACTTTC. The rearrangement joins TRBV5-4 to TRBJ2-6; 13 positions agree with TRBD2. In germline, CDR1 is SGHNT, CDR2 YYREEE (reference sequence). The ends lost 4 bases at V and 3 bases at J; junction bases unmatched: 7. This CDR3 has 18 amino acids.

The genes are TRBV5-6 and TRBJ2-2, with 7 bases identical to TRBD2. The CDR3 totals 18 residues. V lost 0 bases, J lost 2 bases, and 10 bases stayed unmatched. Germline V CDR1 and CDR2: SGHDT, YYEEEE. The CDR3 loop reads CASSLVASGLLNTGELFF. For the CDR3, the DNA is TGTGCCAGCAGCTTGGTGGCCTCGGGACTATTAAACACCGGGGAGCTGTTTTTT. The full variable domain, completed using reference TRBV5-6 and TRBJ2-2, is DAGVTQSPTHLIKTRGQQVTLRCSPKSGHDTVSWYQQALGQGPQFIFQYYEEEERQRGNFPDRFSGHQFPNYSSELNVNALLLGDSALYLCASSLVASGLLNTGELFFGEGSRLTVL.

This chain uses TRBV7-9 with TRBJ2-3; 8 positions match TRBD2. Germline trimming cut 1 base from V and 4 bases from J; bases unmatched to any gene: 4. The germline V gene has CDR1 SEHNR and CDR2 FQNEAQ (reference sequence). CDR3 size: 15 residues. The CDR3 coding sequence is TGTGCCAGCAGCTTAGTCAGCGGGAGCGCAGATACGCAGTATTTT. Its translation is CASSLVSGSADTQYF.

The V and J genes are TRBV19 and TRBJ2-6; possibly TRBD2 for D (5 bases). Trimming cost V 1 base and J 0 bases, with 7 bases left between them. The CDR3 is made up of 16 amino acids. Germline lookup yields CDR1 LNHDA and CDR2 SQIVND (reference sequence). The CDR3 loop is CASSIGGNSGANVLTF. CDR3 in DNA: TGTGCCAGTAGTATAGGAGGGAACTCTGGGGCCAACGTCCTGACTTTC.

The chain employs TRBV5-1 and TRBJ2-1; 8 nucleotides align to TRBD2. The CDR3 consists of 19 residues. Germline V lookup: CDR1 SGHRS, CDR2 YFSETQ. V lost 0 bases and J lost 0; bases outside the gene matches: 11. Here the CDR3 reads CASSLEPGLVKSSYNEQFF. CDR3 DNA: TGCGCCAGCAGCTTGGAACCGGGACTAGTAAAGAGCTCCTACAATGAGCAGTTCTTC.

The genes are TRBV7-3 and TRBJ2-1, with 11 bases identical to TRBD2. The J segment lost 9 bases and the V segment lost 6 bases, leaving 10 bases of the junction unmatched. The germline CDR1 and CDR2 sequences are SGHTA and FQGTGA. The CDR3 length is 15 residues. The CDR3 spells CASSYLAGGLGEQFF. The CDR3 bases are TGTGCCAGCAGTTACCTAGCGGGAGGATTGGGTGAGCAGTTCTTC.

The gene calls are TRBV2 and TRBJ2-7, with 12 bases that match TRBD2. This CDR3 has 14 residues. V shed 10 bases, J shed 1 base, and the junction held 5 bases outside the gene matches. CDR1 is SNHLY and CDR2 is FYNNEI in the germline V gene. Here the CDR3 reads CAISGTSGSYEQYF. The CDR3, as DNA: TGTGCCATCTCGGGGACTAGCGGGTCCTACGAGCAGTACTTC.

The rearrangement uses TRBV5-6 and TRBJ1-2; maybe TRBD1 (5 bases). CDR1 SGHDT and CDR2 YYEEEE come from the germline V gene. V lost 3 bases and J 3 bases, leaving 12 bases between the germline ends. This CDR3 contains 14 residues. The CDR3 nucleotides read TGTGCCAGCAGCTCGGAATTACAGGACTATGGCTACACCTTC. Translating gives CASSSELQDYGYTF.

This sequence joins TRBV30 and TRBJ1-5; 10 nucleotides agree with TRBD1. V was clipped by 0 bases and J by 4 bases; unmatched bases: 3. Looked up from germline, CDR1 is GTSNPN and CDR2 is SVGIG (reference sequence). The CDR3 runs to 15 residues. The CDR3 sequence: CAWSVEDRGNQPQHF. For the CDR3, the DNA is TGTGCCTGGAGTGTAGAGGACAGGGGGAATCAGCCCCAGCATTTT.

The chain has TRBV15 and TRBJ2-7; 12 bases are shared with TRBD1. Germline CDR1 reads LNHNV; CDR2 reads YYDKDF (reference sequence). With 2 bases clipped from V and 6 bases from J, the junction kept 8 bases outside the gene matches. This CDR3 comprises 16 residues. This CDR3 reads CATSRRTGTGGSEQYF. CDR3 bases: TGTGCCACCAGCAGACGTACGGGGACAGGGGGCTCCGAGCAGTACTTC.

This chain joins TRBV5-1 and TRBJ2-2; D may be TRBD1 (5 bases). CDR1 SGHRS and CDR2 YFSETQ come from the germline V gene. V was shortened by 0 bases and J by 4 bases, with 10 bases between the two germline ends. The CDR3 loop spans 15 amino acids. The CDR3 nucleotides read TGCGCCAGCAGCTTGGGACAGCTAAGCACCGGGGAGCTGTTTTTT. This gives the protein CASSLGQLSTGELFF.

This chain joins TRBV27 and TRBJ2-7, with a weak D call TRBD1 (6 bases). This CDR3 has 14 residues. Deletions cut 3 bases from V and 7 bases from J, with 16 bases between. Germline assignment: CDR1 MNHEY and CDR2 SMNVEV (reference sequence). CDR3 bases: TGTGCCAGCAGTTTGGGACACCTCCTGGTAGAGCAGTACTTC. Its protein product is CASSLGHLLVEQYF.

The CDR3 nucleotides are TGTGCCAGCTCACCACTCGGGAAAGCCTACGAGCAGTACTTC. Residues: CASSPLGKAYEQYF. The chain uses TRBV18 and TRBJ2-7; weak D call: TRBD2 (5 bases). The V end was cut by 1 base, the J end by 2 bases, with 9 bases between. Per the germline V gene, CDR1 is KGHSH and CDR2 is LQKENI. The CDR3 is made up of 14 amino acids.